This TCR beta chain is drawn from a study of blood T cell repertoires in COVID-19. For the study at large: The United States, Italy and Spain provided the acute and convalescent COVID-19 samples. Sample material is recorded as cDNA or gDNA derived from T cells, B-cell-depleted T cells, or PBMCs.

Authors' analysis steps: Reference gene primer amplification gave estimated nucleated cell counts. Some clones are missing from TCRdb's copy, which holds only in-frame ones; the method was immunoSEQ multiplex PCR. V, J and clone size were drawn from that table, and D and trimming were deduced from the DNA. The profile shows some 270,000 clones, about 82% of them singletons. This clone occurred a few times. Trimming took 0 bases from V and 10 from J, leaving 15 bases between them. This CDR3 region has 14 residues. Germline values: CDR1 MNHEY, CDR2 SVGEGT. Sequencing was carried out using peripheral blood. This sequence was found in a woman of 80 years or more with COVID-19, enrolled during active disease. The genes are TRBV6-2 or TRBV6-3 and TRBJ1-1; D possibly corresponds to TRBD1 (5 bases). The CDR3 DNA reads TGTGCCAGCAGTTACTCGAGTATGGGGCAGGGAGCTTTCTTT. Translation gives CASSYSSMGQGAFF.